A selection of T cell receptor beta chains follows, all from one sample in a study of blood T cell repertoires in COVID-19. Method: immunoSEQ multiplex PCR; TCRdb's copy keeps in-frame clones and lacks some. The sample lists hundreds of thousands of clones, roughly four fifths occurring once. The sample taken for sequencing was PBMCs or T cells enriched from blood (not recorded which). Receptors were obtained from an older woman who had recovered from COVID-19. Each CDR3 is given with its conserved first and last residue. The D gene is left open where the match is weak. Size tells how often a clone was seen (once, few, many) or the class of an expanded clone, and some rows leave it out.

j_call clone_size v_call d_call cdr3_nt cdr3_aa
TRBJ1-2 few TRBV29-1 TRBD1 TGCAGCGTCATCCCCGGGACAGGGGGCTGGGGCTACACCTTC CSVIPGTGGWGYTF
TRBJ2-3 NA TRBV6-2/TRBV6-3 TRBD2 TGTGCCAGCAGTTACGGGACTAGCGGGGGGATCGATACGCAGTATTTT CASSYGTSGGIDTQYF
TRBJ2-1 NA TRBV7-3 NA TGTGCCAGCAGCTTCACCTTGAGCTCCTACAATGAGCAGTTCTTC CASSFTLSSYNEQFF
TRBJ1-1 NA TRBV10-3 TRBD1 TGTGCCATCAGTGGTCCTGAGACAGGGGGCGTCAGGAACACTGAAGCTTTCTTT CAISGPETGGVRNTEAFF
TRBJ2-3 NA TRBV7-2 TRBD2 TGTGCCAGCAGCTTTACGGGACTAGCGGGGTTCACAGATACGCAGTATTTT CASSFTGLAGFTDTQYF
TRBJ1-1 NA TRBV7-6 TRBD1 TGTGCCAGCAGCTCCCCAGGGGGCCGGAACAGTGAAGCTTTCTTT CASSSPGGRNSEAFF
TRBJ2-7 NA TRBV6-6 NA TGTGCCAGCAGTTATATGGGGGCCGAATACGAGCAGTACTTC CASSYMGAEYEQYF
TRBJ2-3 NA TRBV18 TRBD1 TGTGCCAGCTCACCACGACCGGGACAGGGAGGAGATACGCAGTATTTT CASSPRPGQGGDTQYF
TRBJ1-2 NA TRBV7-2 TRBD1 TGTGCCAGCAGCTCGGGAGGGCAGGGGGCTAACTATGGCTACACCTTC CASSSGGQGANYGYTF
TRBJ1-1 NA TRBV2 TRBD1 TGTGCCAGCAGTGATTTGGGACAGGGTAGGCGGAACACTGAAGCTTTCTTT CASSDLGQGRRNTEAFF
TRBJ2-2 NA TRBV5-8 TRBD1 TGTGCCAGCAGCTTGAACAGGGGGCGGCCCCGGGGCACCGGGGAGCTGTTTTTT CASSLNRGRPRGTGELFF
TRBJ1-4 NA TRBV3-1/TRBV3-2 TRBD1 TGTGCCAGCAGCCCGCCCCTCGGGACAGAAAATGAAAAACTGTTTTTT CASSPPLGTENEKLFF
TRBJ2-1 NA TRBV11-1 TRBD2 TGTGCCAGCAGCTTAGGACTAGCGGGGTACAATGAGCAGTTCTTC CASSLGLAGYNEQFF
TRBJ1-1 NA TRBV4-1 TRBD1 TGCGCCAGCAGCTCACATATTCAGGGGGCGACTGAAGCTTTCTTT CASSSHIQGATEAFF
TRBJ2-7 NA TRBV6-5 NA TGTGCCAGCAGTTACACCACAGGGGAGGTTTCCTACGAGCAGTACTTC CASSYTTGEVSYEQYF
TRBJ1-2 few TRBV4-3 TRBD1 TGCGCCAGCTCTATGACAGGGGCCTATGGCTACACCTTC CASSMTGAYGYTF
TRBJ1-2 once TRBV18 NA TGTGCCAGCTCACTGCGGAGGGACTCTTATAACTATGGCTACACCTTC CASSLRRDSYNYGYTF
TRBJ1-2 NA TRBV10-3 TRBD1 TGTGCCATCAGTGGGGACAGGGGGCTTGGCTACACCTTC CAISGDRGLGYTF
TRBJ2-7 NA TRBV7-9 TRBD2 TGTGCCAGCAGCTTAGCGAGTAGCGGGCGATACTCCTACGAGCAGTACTTC CASSLASSGRYSYEQYF
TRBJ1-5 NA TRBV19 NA TGTGCCAGTAGTATCCAAGGGGGTAGGGGCAATCAGCCCCAGCATTTT CASSIQGGRGNQPQHF
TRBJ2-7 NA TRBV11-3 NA TGTGCCAGCAGCCCACAAGGGGTTTCCTACGAGCAGTACTTC CASSPQGVSYEQYF
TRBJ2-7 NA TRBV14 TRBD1 TGTGCCAGCAGCCAAGCCCCAGGGGGCTACGAGCAGTACTTC CASSQAPGGYEQYF
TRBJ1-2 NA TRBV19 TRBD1 TGTGCCAGTAGTCGGGAGGGGGCGCGGACCCATGGCTACACCTTC CASSREGARTHGYTF
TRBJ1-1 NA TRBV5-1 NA TGCGCCAGCAGCGAACAGGGTGGGACTGAAGCTTTCTTT CASSEQGGTEAFF
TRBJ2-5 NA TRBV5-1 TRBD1 TGCGCCAGCAGTTCCGGACAGGGAAGGGAGACCCAGTACTTC CASSSGQGRETQYF
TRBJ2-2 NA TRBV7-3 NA TGTGCCAGCAGCTTAAGGCAGGGTGGAACCGGGGAGCTGTTTTTT CASSLRQGGTGELFF
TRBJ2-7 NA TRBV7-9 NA TGTGCCAGCAGCTTTCAGGGAATGAACGAGCAGTACTTC CASSFQGMNEQYF
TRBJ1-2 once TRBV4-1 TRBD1 TGCGCCAGCAGCCAAGAGTACAGGGGGATTGGAGGCTACACCTTC CASSQEYRGIGGYTF
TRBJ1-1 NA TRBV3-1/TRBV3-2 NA TGTGCCAGCAGCTTCGGAGACAGGCGGAACACTGAAGCTTTCTTT CASSFGDRRNTEAFF
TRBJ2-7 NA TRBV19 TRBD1 TGTGCCAGTAGTGAACCGAACCCCGGGACAGGGAAGGCCTACGAGCAGTACTTC CASSEPNPGTGKAYEQYF
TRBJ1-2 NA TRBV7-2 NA TGTGCCAGCAGCCATAGCCTACAGGTAGCTAATGGCTACACCTTC CASSHSLQVANGYTF
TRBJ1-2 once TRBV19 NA TGTGCTAGTAGCCGGGGAAACTATGGCTACACCTTC CASSRGNYGYTF
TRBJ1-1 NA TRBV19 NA TGTGCCAGTGGTACAGGGATGAACACTGAAGCTTTCTTT CASGTGMNTEAFF
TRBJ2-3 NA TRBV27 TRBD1 TGTGCCAGCAGTTTGACGGACAGGGCGGCAGATACGCAGTATTTT CASSLTDRAADTQYF
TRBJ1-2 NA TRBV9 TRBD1 TGTGCCAGCAGCGCGTCCCAGGGGGTTACATGGAACTATGGCTACACCTTC CASSASQGVTWNYGYTF
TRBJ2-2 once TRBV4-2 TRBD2 TGTGCCAGCAGCCAAGGCGGGGGGGCCCGGGACACCGGGGAGCTGTTTTTT CASSQGGGARDTGELFF
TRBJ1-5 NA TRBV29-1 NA TGCAGCGTTGCCGAGGGCCCTCAGCCCCAGCATTTT CSVAEGPQPQHF
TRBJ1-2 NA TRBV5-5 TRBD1 TGTGCCAGCAGCTCACGGGACAGGGGGCCCTATGGCTACACCTTC CASSSRDRGPYGYTF
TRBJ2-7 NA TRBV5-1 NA TGCGCCAGCAGCTTAGGGGCCTACGAGCAGTACTTC CASSLGAYEQYF
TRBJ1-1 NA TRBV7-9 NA TGTGCCAGCAGACAGGTCACTGAAGCTTTCTTT CASRQVTEAFF
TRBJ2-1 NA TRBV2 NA TGTGCCAGCAGTAAGGAACAGTCGGCCTACAATGAGCAGTTCTTC CASSKEQSAYNEQFF
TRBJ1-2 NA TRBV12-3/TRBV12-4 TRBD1 TGTGCCAGCAGCCCGGACAGGGCCGGCTACACCTTC CASSPDRAGYTF
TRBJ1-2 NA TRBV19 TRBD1 TGTGCCAGTAGTCTCGCCGGGACAGGGCCCTATGGCTACACCTTC CASSLAGTGPYGYTF
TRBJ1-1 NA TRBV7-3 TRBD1 TGTGCCAGCAGCTTAGTCGGGACAGGGAACACTGAAGCTTTCTTT CASSLVGTGNTEAFF
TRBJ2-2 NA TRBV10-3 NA TGTGCCATCAGTGCCGGGACATCTACCGGGGAGCTGTTTTTT CAISAGTSTGELFF
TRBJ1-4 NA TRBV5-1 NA TGCGCCAGCAGCCCGGACGGACTTAATGAAAAACTGTTTTTT CASSPDGLNEKLFF
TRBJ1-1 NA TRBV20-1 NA TGCAGTGCTTACAGAAACACTGAAGCTTTCTTT CSAYRNTEAFF
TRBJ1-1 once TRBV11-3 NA TGTGCCAGCAGCTTATTCGGACAGAACACTGAAGCTTTCTTT CASSLFGQNTEAFF
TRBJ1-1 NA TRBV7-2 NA TGTGCCAGCAGCTCCCGGGGGGGTTCGGCAGGGGCCATGAACACTGAAGCTTTCTTT CASSSRGGSAGAMNTEAFF
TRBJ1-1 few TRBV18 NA TGTGCCAGCTCCCCCCTGAGGAACACTGAAGCTTTCTTT CASSPLRNTEAFF
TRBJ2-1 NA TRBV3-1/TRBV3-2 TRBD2 TGTGCCAGCAGCCCAAGAGCGGGACTAGCGGGGGCCTCATCCTACAATGAGCAGTTCTTC CASSPRAGLAGASSYNEQFF
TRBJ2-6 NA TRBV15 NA TGTGCCACCAGCAGAGATTTAGGAGGGATCTCTGGGGCCAACGTCCTGACTTTC CATSRDLGGISGANVLTF
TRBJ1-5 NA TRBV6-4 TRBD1 TGTGCCAGCTGCGATGAGGGACAGTCACCTATAGCGGATCAGCCCCAGCATTTT CASCDEGQSPIADQPQHF
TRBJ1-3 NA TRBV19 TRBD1 TGTGCCAGTAGTATATGGACAGGCCGAAACACCATATATTTT CASSIWTGRNTIYF
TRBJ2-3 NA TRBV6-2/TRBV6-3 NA TGTGCCAGCAGTTACCCGGACTCTACAGATACGCAGTATTTT CASSYPDSTDTQYF